Listed below are T cell receptor beta chains from one sample, sequenced in a study of T cells in Graves' hyperthyroidism and ophthalmopathy. One entry per CDR3 protein results from TCRdb running MiXCR on the multiplex PCR reads. The sample lists a few hundred thousand distinct CDR3 sequences, around 15% seen once, with 5.3% in the top ten. The sequencing input was blood. These receptors all stem from a woman between 18 and 29 years old with Graves' hyperthyroidism. The CDR3 runs from the conserved cysteine through the conserved F or W. Fields, in order: D gene, clone size, V gene, J gene, CDR3 DNA, CDR3 protein. A D gene is named only where the DNA matches it firmly. Some rows have no size entry. The others give once, few or many, or a class for an expanded clone.

>TRBD1|many|TRBV7-3|TRBJ2-3
TGTGCCAGCAGTTCTCTCGGACAGGGGACAGATACGCAGTATTTT
CASSSLGQGTDTQYF
>TRBD2|many|TRBV2|TRBJ2-1
TGTGCCAGTGGAGAGGGGCTAGCGGGAGAAGATGAGCAGTTCTTC
CASGEGLAGEDEQFF
>NA|NA|TRBV24-1|TRBJ2-2
TGTGCCACCAGTGGTCCAGGGGCCACCGGGGAGCTGTTTTTT
CATSGPGATGELFF
>NA|few|TRBV4-2|TRBJ2-7
TGTGCCAGCAGCCAAGAATCGGACGGCTCCTACGAGCAGTACTTC
CASSQESDGSYEQYF
>NA|NA|TRBV3-1|TRBJ1-2
TGTGCCAGCAGCCTTGGCAGGTTTAATGGCTACACCTTC
CASSLGRFNGYTF
>NA|many|TRBV12-5|TRBJ2-1
TGTGCTAGTGGAACCGGACTACCAACCTACAATGAGCAGTTCTTC
CASGTGLPTYNEQFF
>NA|NA|TRBV5-6|TRBJ1-4
TGTGCCAGCAGCGGAACAGGCGCAACTAATGAAAAACTGTTTTTT
CASSGTGATNEKLFF
>TRBD2|many|TRBV7-6|TRBJ2-5
TGTGCCAGCAGCTCTCCCGCCGGGCTAGCGGGAGGAGGGGTCGAGGAAGAGACCCAGTACTTC
CASSSPAGLAGGGVEEETQYF
>NA|many|TRBV6-1|TRBJ1-1
TGTGCCAGCAGTGTTGAAGGGGGGATGACCACTGAAGCTTTCTTT
CASSVEGGMTTEAFF
>NA|NA|TRBV27|TRBJ2-5
TGTGCCAGCAGTTCGGGAGTGACCCAGTACTTC
CASSSGVTQYF
>NA|NA|TRBV6-1|TRBJ1-1
TGTGCCAGCAAAGAGGGCCGGGACACTGAAGCTTTCTTT
CASKEGRDTEAFF
>TRBD2|few|TRBV3-1|TRBJ2-1
TGTGCCAGCAGCCTTGGACTAGCGGGAGGGAATGAGCAGTCCTTC
CASSLGLAGGNEQSF
>NA|NA|TRBV18|TRBJ2-3
TGTGCCAGCTCAAGACCGTCAGATACGCAGTATTTT
CASSRPSDTQYF
>NA|few|TRBV20-1|TRBJ2-1
TGCAGTGCTAGCATTGGACAGATTTCCTACAATGAGCAGTTCTTC
CSASIGQISYNEQFF
>NA|many|TRBV12-3/TRBV12-4|TRBJ1-3
TGTGCCAGCAGCGCACCAGGAAACACCATATATTTT
CASSAPGNTIYF
>NA|many|TRBV24-1|TRBJ2-7
TGTGCCACCAGTGAAAGGGTAGGGGAGTTCTCCTACGAGCAGTACTTC
CATSERVGEFSYEQYF
>TRBD2|few|TRBV2|TRBJ2-3
TGTGCCAGCAGGGGACTAGCGGGCTTGTCTGGGTCAGATACGCAGTATTTT
CASRGLAGLSGSDTQYF
>TRBD1|many|TRBV28|TRBJ2-7
TGTGCCAGCAGTTTGCGTCAGGGGGTGGTCGAGCAGTACTTC
CASSLRQGVVEQYF
>NA|many|TRBV6-1|TRBJ1-2
TGTGCCAGCAGTCCCGACAGAGACGATGGCTACACCTTC
CASSPDRDDGYTF
>NA|many|TRBV12-5|TRBJ2-1
TGTGCTAGTGGTTTGCCCTCCAGGGAGGGGGGTGAGCAGTTCTTC
CASGLPSREGGEQFF
>NA|NA|TRBV25-1|TRBJ2-1
TGTGCCAGCACAGGGGCAGCCTACAATGAGCAGTTCTTC
CASTGAAYNEQFF
>TRBD1|many|TRBV20-1|TRBJ2-1
TGCAGTGCTGGCCGAGACAGGGGATACAATGAGCAGTTCTTC
CSAGRDRGYNEQFF
>NA|many|TRBV2|TRBJ1-5
TGTGCCAGCAGTAGGAAGGGGGAAAATCAGCCCCAGCATTTT
CASSRKGENQPQHF
>TRBD2|many|TRBV12-3/TRBV12-4|TRBJ2-1
TGTGCCAGCAGTTTCTTAGCGGGAGACGCCAATGAGCAGTTCTTC
CASSFLAGDANEQFF
>NA|NA|TRBV20-1|TRBJ1-4
TGCAGTGCTACGGGGGGGTTGGAAAAACTGTTTTTT
CSATGGLEKLFF
>NA|many|TRBV12-3/TRBV12-4|TRBJ1-5
TGTGCCAGCAGTCCAGGGGTTGACAATCAGCCCCAGCATTTT
CASSPGVDNQPQHF
>NA|NA|TRBV2|TRBJ1-5
TGTGCCAGCAGTGTAGAAGCAGCATTTAGCAATCAGCCCCAGCATTTT
CASSVEAAFSNQPQHF
>NA|NA|TRBV7-3|TRBJ2-3
TGTGCCAGCAGCTTAGAGGCCTCCACAGATACGCAGTATTTT
CASSLEASTDTQYF
>NA|few|TRBV9|TRBJ2-5
TGTGCCAGCAGCGTAGGTTCAGGTGGGGAGACCCAGTACTTC
CASSVGSGGETQYF
>NA|many|TRBV11-2|TRBJ2-4
TGTGCCAGCAGCTCCGGGCGTTTTGCGGCCAAAAACATTCAGTACTTC
CASSSGRFAAKNIQYF
>TRBD1|NA|TRBV2|TRBJ2-3
TGTGCCAGCAGACCGACAGGGGGGGTAGATACGCAGTATTTT
CASRPTGGVDTQYF
>TRBD1|few|TRBV13|TRBJ1-2
TGTGCCAGCAGCCAAAGGCGACAGGGGGGAAACTATGGCTACACCTTC
CASSQRRQGGNYGYTF
>NA|many|TRBV20-1|TRBJ2-7
TGCAGTGCTAGAAAGGCAGGACAATTACGTGAGCAGTACTTC
CSARKAGQLREQYF
>NA|many|TRBV20-1|TRBJ2-5
TGCAGTGCTACGGGGCAGATACAAGAGACCCAGTACTTC
CSATGQIQETQYF
>NA|NA|TRBV4-1|TRBJ2-7
TGCGCCAGCAGCCAAGAGTGGGGGTTGGGCTCCTACGAGCAGTACTTC
CASSQEWGLGSYEQYF
>NA|NA|TRBV6-2/TRBV6-3|TRBJ2-3
TGTGCCGCAGGGACGGTCACAGATACGCAGTATTTT
CAAGTVTDTQYF
>NA|many|TRBV9|TRBJ2-5
TGTGCCAGCAGCGCTGGCCGGGTCCCACAAGAGACCCAGTACTTC
CASSAGRVPQETQYF
>NA|NA|TRBV28|TRBJ2-2
TGTGCCAGCAGCTCTTACTGGGGTGACACCGGGGAGCTGTTTTTT
CASSSYWGDTGELFF
>TRBD1|many|TRBV30|TRBJ2-7
TGTGCCTGGAGGGGAACCAGGGGGCTCCCACCCTACGAGCAGTACTTC
CAWRGTRGLPPYEQYF
>NA|many|TRBV30|TRBJ1-1
TGTGCCTGGACCAGACTCGGTCACACTGAAGCTTTCTTT
CAWTRLGHTEAFF